A single sample is the source of the 14 T cell receptor beta chains below, sequenced in a study of cytomegalovirus exposure and HLA in healthy donors. It was with 60 Vbeta and 13 Jbeta primers that the PCR ran. The protocol was immunoSEQ multiplex PCR, while the TCRdb copy is restricted to in-frame clones and leaves out a portion. The data hold 100,000 to 150,000 clones, with about 80% observed a single time. The sequencing input was PBMCs. The receptors stem from a man younger than 40 in good health and CMV-seropositive.

The chain carries TRBV9 and TRBJ1-3; tentative D call: TRBD1 (5 bases). Between the trimmed V and J ends, which lost 3 bases and 4 bases, there was a span of 8 bases. CDR3 length: 13 residues. Germline V gives CDR1 SGDLS, CDR2 YYNGEE. CDR3 sequence (DNA): TGTGCCAGCAGCGCTGGACACGGAAACACCATATATTTT. Its protein product is CASSAGHGNTIYF.

This rearrangement joins TRBV7-9 to TRBJ1-4; TRBD1 is a possible D gene (6 bases). The germline V gene has CDR1 SEHNR and CDR2 FQNEAQ (reference sequence). V lost 6 bases to trimming and J lost 7 bases, with 18 bases between them. There are 15 residues in the CDR3. The CDR3 DNA reads TGTGCCAGCAGGCCAGGGACCACAGGGCGTGAAAAACTGTTTTTT. Amino acids: CASRPGTTGREKLFF.

This clone showed up just once. The chain uses TRBV2 and TRBJ2-1; 11 positions match TRBD1. The CDR3 extends over 14 amino acids. After removal of 3 bases from V and 9 bases from J, the junction contained 4 bases not matched to a gene. Germline loops: CDR1 SNHLY, CDR2 FYNNEI. The CDR3 spells CASSDRTGGTEQFF. CDR3 DNA: TGTGCCAGCAGTGATCGGACAGGGGGCACTGAGCAGTTCTTC.

This chain connects TRBV9 to TRBJ2-2, with TRBD2 identical over 10 bases. Looked up from germline, CDR1 is SGDLS and CDR2 is YYNGEE. V lost 3 bases and J lost 4; bases outside the gene matches: 6. The CDR3 runs 16 residues. CDR3 sequence: CASSEGAGGSTGELFF. The CDR3 nucleotides are TGTGCCAGCAGCGAGGGAGCGGGGGGGAGCACCGGGGAGCTGTTTTTT. Supplemented by reference TRBV9 and TRBJ2-2, the full variable domain reads DSGVTQTPKHLITATGQRVTLRCSPRSGDLSVYWYQQSLDQGLQFLIQYYNGEERAKGNILERFSAQQFPDLHSELNLSSLELGDSALYFCASSEGAGGSTGELFFGEGSRLTVL.

This chain connects TRBV7-2 to TRBJ1-1; TRBD1 matches 11 bases. Germline CDR1 is SGHTA and CDR2 is FQGNSA. The CDR3 is 15 residues long. V lost 5 bases and J lost 3; bases outside the gene matches: 5. CDR3 sequence reads: CASSARTGGHTEAFF. Here the CDR3 DNA reads TGTGCCAGCAGCGCCCGGACAGGGGGCCACACTGAAGCTTTCTTT.

DNA of the CDR3: TGTGCCATCAGTCCGTCCCGGGACAGGGGGACTGAAGCTTTCTTT. This translates into CAISPSRDRGTEAFF. V usage is TRBV10-3 and J usage is TRBJ1-1, with 11 bases matching TRBD1. The CDR3 runs 15 residues. The germline V gene encodes CDR1 ENHRY and CDR2 SYGVKD. V dropped 5 bases and J dropped 5; count of bases not matched to a gene: 7.

This sequence joins TRBV27 and TRBJ1-1, with TRBD1 identical over 8 bases. V dropped 5 bases and J dropped 2; count of bases not matched to a gene: 4. The CDR3 is 14 residues long. Germline CDR1 is MNHEY and CDR2 is SMNVEV (reference sequence). The DNA for the CDR3 is TGTGCCAGCAGTGTCAGGGGGCGCAACACTGAAGCTTTCTTT. This sequence encodes CASSVRGRNTEAFF.

CDR3 region: CATRGQSYSPLHF. The CDR3 DNA sequence: TGTGCCACCCGAGGACAGAGTTATTCACCCCTCCACTTT. This sequence joins TRBV6-1 and TRBJ1-6; a possible D gene is TRBD1 (6 bases). The CDR3 loop spans 13 amino acids. V lost 10 bases to trimming and J lost 8 bases, with 15 bases between them. Germline-derived CDR1 and CDR2 are MNHNS and SASEGT.

The chain employs TRBV15 and TRBJ2-6, with D unclear. Germline assignment: CDR1 LNHNV and CDR2 YYDKDF (reference sequence). V was cut by 8 bases and J by 0 bases, with 5 bases left in between. CDR3 length equals 13 residues. The CDR3: CATGVSGANVLTF. For the CDR3, the DNA is TGTGCCACCGGAGTCTCTGGGGCCAACGTCCTGACTTTC.

The rearrangement links TRBV9 to TRBJ2-2, with D maybe TRBD1 (6 bases). In germline, CDR1 is SGDLS, CDR2 YYNGEE. V lost 0 bases and J 0 bases, leaving 9 bases between the germline ends. The CDR3 loop spans 16 amino acids. The CDR3 loop is CASSVAGTSNTGELFF. Here the CDR3 DNA reads TGTGCCAGCAGCGTAGCGGGGACATCGAACACCGGGGAGCTGTTTTTT.

The chain has TRBV5-1 and TRBJ2-7; TRBD1 might be the D (5 bases). Germline loops: CDR1 SGHRS, CDR2 YFSETQ. Between the trimmed V and J ends, which lost 1 base and 2 bases, there was a span of 10 bases. The CDR3 is 14 residues long. CDR3 nucleotide sequence: TGCGCCAGCAGCTTGAGTCAGGGAACCTACGAGCAGTACTTC. This sequence encodes CASSLSQGTYEQYF.

This clone has only one observation. Here the CDR3 reads CASSWTGGPEAFF. Here the CDR3 DNA reads TGTGCCAGCAGTTGGACTGGGGGCCCTGAAGCTTTCTTT. The chain links TRBV6-5 to TRBJ1-1, with D possibly TRBD1 on 6 matching bases. Trimming left V 4 bases short and J 6 bases short, with 12 bases between. This CDR3 spans 13 amino acids. Germline V gene sequence: CDR1 MNHEY, CDR2 SVGAGI.

V usage is TRBV20-1 and J usage is TRBJ1-1; D remains unclear. Per the germline V gene, CDR1 is DFQATT and CDR2 is SNEGSKA (reference sequence). V shed 1 base and J shed 10 bases, with 4 bases lying between them. The CDR3 is 9 residues long. CDR3 sequence reads: CSARAGAFF. CDR3 DNA: TGCAGTGCTAGAGCGGGAGCTTTCTTT.

This rearrangement joins TRBV5-1 to TRBJ1-3, with 9 bases fitting TRBD1. The V and J ends lost 4 bases and 5 bases, in that order; junction bases with no gene match: 7. The germline V gene encodes CDR1 SGHRS and CDR2 YFSETQ. The CDR3 is made up of 15 amino acids. CDR3 sequence (DNA): TGCGCCAGCAGCCCAGGGGGACAGGGAAGAAACACCATATATTTT. Its protein product is CASSPGGQGRNTIYF. Variable domain in full (rest from reference TRBV5-1 and TRBJ1-3): KAGVTQTPRYLIKTRGQQVTLSCSPISGHRSVSWYQQTPGQGLQFLFEYFSETQRNKGNFPGRFSGRQFSNSRSEMNVSTLELGDSALYLCASSPGGQGRNTIYFGEGSWLTVV.